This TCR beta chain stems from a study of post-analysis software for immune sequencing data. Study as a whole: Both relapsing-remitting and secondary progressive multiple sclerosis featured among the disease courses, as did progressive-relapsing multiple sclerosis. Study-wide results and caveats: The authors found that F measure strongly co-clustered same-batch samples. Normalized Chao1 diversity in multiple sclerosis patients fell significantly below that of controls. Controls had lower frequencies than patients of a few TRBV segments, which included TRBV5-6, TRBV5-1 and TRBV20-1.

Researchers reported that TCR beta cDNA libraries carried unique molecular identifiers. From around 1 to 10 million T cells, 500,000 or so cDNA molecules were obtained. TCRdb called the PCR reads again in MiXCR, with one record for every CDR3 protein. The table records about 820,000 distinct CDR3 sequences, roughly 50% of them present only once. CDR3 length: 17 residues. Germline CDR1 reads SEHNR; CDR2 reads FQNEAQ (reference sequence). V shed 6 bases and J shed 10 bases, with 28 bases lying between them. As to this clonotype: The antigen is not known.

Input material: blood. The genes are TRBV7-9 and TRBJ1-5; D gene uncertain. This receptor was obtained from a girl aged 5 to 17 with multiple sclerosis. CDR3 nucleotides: TGTGCCAGCAGTTTCATCCCGACCCGAAACATATTCCCCCCCCAGCATTTT. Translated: CASSFIPTRNIFPPQHF.